This is a list of T cell receptor beta chains from one sample in a study of cytomegalovirus exposure and HLA in healthy donors. Assay: immunoSEQ multiplex PCR; the TCRdb copy retains only in-frame clones and omits some. The sample has some 60,000 clones; 90% to 95% are singletons. Sequences were obtained from PBMCs. These receptors originate from a man younger than 30 in good health and CMV-seropositive. The CDR3 runs from the conserved cysteine through the conserved F or W. A D gene is named only where the DNA matches it firmly. Size tells how often a clone was seen (once, few, many) or the class of an expanded clone, and some rows leave it out.

J gene	D gene	clone size	V gene	CDR3 protein	CDR3 DNA
TRBJ2-7	NA	NA	TRBV28	CASSLDLAYEQYF	TGTGCCAGCAGTTTAGACTTGGCCTACGAGCAGTACTTC
TRBJ2-1	TRBD1	NA	TRBV7-3	CASSLTAGTGGIHEQFF	TGTGCCAGCAGCTTAACTGCCGGGACAGGGGGAATTCATGAGCAGTTCTTC
TRBJ2-3	NA	NA	TRBV9	CASSRGTDTQYF	TGTGCCAGCAGTAGAGGGACAGATACGCAGTATTTT
TRBJ2-1	NA	NA	TRBV6-5	CASSSLSNEQFF	TGTGCCAGCAGTTCCCTAAGCAATGAGCAGTTCTTC
TRBJ1-2	NA	NA	TRBV25-1	CASSVGIGLNYGYTF	TGTGCCAGCAGTGTGGGCATTGGATTAAACTATGGCTACACCTTC
TRBJ2-7	NA	NA	TRBV28	CASSFRLTYEQYF	TGTGCCAGCAGTTTCCGCCTAACCTACGAGCAGTACTTC
TRBJ1-2	TRBD1	NA	TRBV6-6	CASSYRDSPLYGYTF	TGTGCCAGCAGTTACCGGGACAGCCCCCTCTATGGCTACACCTTC
TRBJ1-2	NA	few	TRBV5-1	CASYPEGAYGYTF	TGCGCCAGCTACCCAGAGGGTGCCTATGGCTACACCTTC
TRBJ1-1	NA	NA	TRBV10-3	CAISEFGGTEAFF	TGTGCCATCAGTGAGTTTGGAGGGACTGAAGCTTTCTTT
TRBJ1-1	NA	NA	TRBV7-2	CASSLVQMNTEAFF	TGTGCCAGCAGCTTAGTACAGATGAACACTGAAGCTTTCTTT
TRBJ2-3	TRBD2	NA	TRBV7-2	CASSLRLAGVAGEDTQYF	TGTGCCAGCAGCTTACGCCTAGCGGGAGTCGCGGGGGAAGATACGCAGTATTTT
TRBJ1-5	TRBD1	NA	TRBV18	CASSPGTAYSNQPQHF	TGTGCCAGCTCACCGGGGACAGCATATAGCAATCAGCCCCAGCATTTT
TRBJ2-3	NA	NA	TRBV2	CASREQEGTTDTQYF	TGTGCCAGCAGGGAACAGGAGGGTACCACAGATACGCAGTATTTT
TRBJ2-3	NA	NA	TRBV11-2	CASSLAGTDTQYF	TGTGCCAGCAGCTTAGCGGGCACAGATACGCAGTATTTT
TRBJ2-7	NA	NA	TRBV21-1	CASSKPPGAFDEQYF	TGTGCCAGCAGCAAACCCCCAGGGGCTTTCGACGAGCAGTACTTC
TRBJ2-4	NA	once	TRBV5-1	CASSQEGSNIQYF	TGCGCCAGCAGCCAGGAGGGTTCGAACATTCAGTACTTC
TRBJ2-1	NA	NA	TRBV6-5	CASSYRGNNEQFF	TGTGCCAGCAGTTACAGGGGGAACAATGAGCAGTTCTTC
TRBJ1-5	NA	NA	TRBV25-1	CASSDPGAGQPQHF	TGTGCCAGCAGTGACCCAGGGGCCGGACAGCCCCAGCATTTT
TRBJ1-2	TRBD1	NA	TRBV30	CAWSRGTADGYTF	TGTGCCTGGAGTCGGGGGACAGCAGATGGCTACACCTTC
TRBJ2-7	NA	NA	TRBV9	CASSGGDSPPYEQYF	TGTGCCAGCAGCGGGGGGGACAGCCCCCCCTACGAGCAGTACTTC
TRBJ1-3	TRBD1	NA	TRBV30	CAWSVGDSSGNTIYF	TGTGCCTGGAGTGTAGGGGACAGCTCTGGAAACACCATATATTTT
TRBJ2-1	NA	NA	TRBV7-2	CASSLGGGYNEQFF	TGTGCCAGCAGCTTAGGTGGAGGCTACAATGAGCAGTTCTTC